The source of this TCR beta chain is a study of high-grade serous ovarian cancer treatment subgroups. Study at large: Mean per sample: around 14,000 reads, 6,000 to 8,000 unique TCR beta rearrangements. Study-wide points: The analyses considered CDR3 and ignored CDR1 and CDR2. Same-patient tumor repertoires overlapped at about 0.1 to 0.8; different patients barely overlapped.

Germline CDR1 KGHSH, CDR2 LQKENI. The CDR3 contains 14 residues. Trimming took 2 bases from V and 2 from J; bases not matched to a gene: 2. Tumor samples were taken before definitive surgery or chemotherapy. About this clone: Its antigen is not identified.

Assay used: immunoSEQ multiplex PCR; TCRdb lists only in-frame clones, some missing. Of about 5,800 clones in the sample, 55% to 75% were seen once. The sequence was obtained from a human donor with high-grade serous ovarian cancer. V usage is TRBV18 and J usage is TRBJ2-5, with TRBD2 matching over 7 bases. The material sequenced was tumor tissue. The CDR3 is CASSPISGQETQYF. CDR3 bases: TGTGCCAGCTCACCAATTAGCGGGCAAGAGACCCAGTACTTC.